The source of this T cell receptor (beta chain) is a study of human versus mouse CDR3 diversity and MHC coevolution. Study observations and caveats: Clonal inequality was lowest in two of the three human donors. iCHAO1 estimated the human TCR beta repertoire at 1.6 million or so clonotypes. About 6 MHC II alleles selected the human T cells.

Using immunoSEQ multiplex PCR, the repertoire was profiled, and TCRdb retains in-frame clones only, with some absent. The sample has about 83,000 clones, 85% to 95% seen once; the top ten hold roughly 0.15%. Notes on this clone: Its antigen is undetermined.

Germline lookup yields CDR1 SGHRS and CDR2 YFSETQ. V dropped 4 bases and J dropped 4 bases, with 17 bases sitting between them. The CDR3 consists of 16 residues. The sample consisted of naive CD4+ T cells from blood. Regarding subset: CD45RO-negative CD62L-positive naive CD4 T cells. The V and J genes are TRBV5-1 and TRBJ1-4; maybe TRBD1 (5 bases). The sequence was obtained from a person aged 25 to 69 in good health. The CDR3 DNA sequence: TGCGCCAGCAGCCCTGGGGCGGCAGGCTTTAATGAAAAACTGTTTTTT. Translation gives CASSPGAAGFNEKLFF. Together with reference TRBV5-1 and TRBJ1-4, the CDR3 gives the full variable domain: KAGVTQTPRYLIKTRGQQVTLSCSPISGHRSVSWYQQTPGQGLQFLFEYFSETQRNKGNFPGRFSGRQFSNSRSEMNVSTLELGDSALYLCASSPGAAGFNEKLFFGSGTQLSVL.